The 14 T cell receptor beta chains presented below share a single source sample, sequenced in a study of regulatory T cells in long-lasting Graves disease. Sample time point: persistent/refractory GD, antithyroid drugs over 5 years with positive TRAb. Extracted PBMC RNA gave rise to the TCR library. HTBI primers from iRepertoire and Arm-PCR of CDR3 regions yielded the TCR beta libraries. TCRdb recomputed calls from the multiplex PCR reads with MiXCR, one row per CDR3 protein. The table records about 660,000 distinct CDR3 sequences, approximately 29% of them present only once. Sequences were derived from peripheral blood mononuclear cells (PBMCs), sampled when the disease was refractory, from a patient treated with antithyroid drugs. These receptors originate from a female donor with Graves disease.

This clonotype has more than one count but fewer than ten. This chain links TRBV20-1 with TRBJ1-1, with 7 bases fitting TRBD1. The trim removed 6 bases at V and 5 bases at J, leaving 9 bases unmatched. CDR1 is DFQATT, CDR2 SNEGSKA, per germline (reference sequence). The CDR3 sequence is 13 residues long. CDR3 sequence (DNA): TGCAGTGCCACCAGGGGGGGCGGGACTGAAGCTTTCTTT. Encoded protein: CSATRGGGTEAFF.

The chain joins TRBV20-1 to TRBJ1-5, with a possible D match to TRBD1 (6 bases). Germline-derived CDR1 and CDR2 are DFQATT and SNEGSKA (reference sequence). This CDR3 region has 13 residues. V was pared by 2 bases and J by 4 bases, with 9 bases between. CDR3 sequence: CSARRGMNQPQHF. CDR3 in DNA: TGCAGTGCTAGAAGGGGGATGAATCAGCCCCAGCATTTT.

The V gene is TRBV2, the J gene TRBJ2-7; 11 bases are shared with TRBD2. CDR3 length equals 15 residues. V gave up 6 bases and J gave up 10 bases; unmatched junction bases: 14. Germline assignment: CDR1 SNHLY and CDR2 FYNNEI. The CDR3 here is CASRIIAGGSTDQYF. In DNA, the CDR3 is TGTGCCAGCAGGATTATAGCGGGAGGGAGTACGGACCAGTACTTC.

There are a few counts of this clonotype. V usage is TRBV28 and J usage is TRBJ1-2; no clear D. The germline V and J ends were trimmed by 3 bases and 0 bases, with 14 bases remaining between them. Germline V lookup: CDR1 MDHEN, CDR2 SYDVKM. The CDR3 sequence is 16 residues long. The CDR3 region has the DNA TGTGCCAGCAGTTTTCGGCAGACCTTTTCTAACTATGGCTACACCTTC. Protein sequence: CASSFRQTFSNYGYTF.

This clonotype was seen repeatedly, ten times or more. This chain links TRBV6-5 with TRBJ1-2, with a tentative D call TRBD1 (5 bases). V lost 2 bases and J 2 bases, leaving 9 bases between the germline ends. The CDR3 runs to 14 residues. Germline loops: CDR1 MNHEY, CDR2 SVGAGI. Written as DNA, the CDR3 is TGTGCCAGCAGTTACGCCGGGGGGAACTATGGCTACACCTTC. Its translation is CASSYAGGNYGYTF.

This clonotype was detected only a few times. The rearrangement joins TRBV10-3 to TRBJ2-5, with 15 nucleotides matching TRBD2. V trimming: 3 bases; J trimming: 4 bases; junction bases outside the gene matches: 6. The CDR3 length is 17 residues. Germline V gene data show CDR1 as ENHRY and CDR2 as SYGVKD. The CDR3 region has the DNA TGTGCCATCAGTGACCCGGGGGGACTAGCGGGAGGAGAGACCCAGTACTTC. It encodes CAISDPGGLAGGETQYF.

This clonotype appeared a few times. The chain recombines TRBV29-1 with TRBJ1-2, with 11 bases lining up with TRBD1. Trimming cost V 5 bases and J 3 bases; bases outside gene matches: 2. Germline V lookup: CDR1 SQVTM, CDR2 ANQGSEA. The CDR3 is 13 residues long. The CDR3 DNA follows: TGCAGCGTTCCGGGACAGGGGGACTATGGCTACACCTTC. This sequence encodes CSVPGQGDYGYTF.

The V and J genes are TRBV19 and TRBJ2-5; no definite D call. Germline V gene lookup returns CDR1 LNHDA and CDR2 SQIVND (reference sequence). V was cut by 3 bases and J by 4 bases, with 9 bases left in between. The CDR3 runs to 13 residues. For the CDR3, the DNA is TGTGCCAGTAGTATCCTTTTTTTAGAGACCCAGTACTTC. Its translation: CASSILFLETQYF.

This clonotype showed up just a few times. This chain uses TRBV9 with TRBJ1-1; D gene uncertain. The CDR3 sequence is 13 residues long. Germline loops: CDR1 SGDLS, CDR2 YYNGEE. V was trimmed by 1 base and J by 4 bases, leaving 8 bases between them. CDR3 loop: CASSVKPGTEAFF. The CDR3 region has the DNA TGTGCCAGCAGCGTAAAACCGGGCACTGAAGCTTTCTTT.

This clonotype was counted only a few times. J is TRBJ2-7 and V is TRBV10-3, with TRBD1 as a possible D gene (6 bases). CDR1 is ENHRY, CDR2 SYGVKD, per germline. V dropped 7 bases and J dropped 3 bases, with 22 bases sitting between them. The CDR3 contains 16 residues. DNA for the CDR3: TGTGCCATCAACAAGGGGACCGGGCAGGGGAACTACGAGCAGTACTTC. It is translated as CAINKGTGQGNYEQYF.

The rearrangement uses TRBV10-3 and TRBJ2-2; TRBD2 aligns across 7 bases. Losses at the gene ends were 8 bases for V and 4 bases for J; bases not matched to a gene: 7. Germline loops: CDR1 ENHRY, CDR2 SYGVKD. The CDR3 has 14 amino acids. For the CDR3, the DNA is TGTGCCATCTACACTAGCGATACCACCGGGGAGCTGTTTTTT. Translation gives CAIYTSDTTGELFF.

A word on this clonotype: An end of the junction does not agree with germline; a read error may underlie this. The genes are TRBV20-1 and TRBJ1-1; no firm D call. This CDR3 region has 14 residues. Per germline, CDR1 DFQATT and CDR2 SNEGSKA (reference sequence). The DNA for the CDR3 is TGCAGTACTAGCCCGGAGATGAGGGTCACTGAAGCTTTCTTT. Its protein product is CSTSPEMRVTEAFF.

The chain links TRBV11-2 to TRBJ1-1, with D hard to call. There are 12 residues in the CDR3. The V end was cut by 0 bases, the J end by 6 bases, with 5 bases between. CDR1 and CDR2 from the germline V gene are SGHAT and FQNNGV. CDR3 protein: CASSLEEPEAFF. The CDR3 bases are TGTGCCAGCAGCTTAGAGGAGCCTGAAGCTTTCTTT.

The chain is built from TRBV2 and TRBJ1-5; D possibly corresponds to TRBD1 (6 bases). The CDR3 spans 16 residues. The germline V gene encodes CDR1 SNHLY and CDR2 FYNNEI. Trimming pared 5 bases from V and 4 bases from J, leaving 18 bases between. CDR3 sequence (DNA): TGTGCCAGCAGTTTCCCCGGAAGGCAGGGGAATCAGCCCCAGCATTTT. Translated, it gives CASSFPGRQGNQPQHF.